The 9 T cell receptor beta chains below come from one sample, sequenced in a study of Graves' ophthalmopathy and Graves' hyperthyroidism (dated by TCRdb to 2017 to 2018). Instrument used: Illumina HiSeq 2000. For repertoire sequencing, the TCR beta CDR3 regions were amplified from RNA transcripts. The first round of RT-PCR was done with HTBI primers and the Qiagen OneStep RT-PCR kit, and was followed by a second round of multiplex PCR, then size selection and purification. The public reads were reprocessed in TCRdb via fastp at Q25 and MiXCR, keeping in-frame beta chains. Each record represents a unique CDR3 protein, reported with the most common genes and DNA among its rows. The sample data list about 39,000 distinct CDR3 sequences, and roughly 50% of these were observed just once. The ten largest clones represent roughly 25% of the sample. The sequenced sample was peripheral blood. The receptor set was obtained from an adult woman with stable Graves' hyperthyroidism.

As for this clonotype: This may come from a read error, since a much larger clone is one base off. Given the absence of the conserved phenylalanine or tryptophan at the CDR3 end, a read error is likely. The DNA of the CDR3 is TGTGCCAGCTCACGAGGGACCGGGACAGAGAATTCACCCCTCCACCTT. Protein product: CASSRGTGTENSPLHL. The gene calls are TRBV18 and TRBJ1-6; TRBD1 agrees at 7 bases. From germline, CDR1 is KGHSH and CDR2 LQKENI. V trimming: 4 bases; J trimming: 7 bases; junction bases outside the gene matches: 10. The CDR3 has 16 residues.

This clonotype was counted ten times or more. The CDR3 spells CASSSDFAGTQYF. CDR3 nucleotide sequence: TGTGCCAGTAGTAGCGACTTCGCGGGGACCCAGTACTTC. The chain joins TRBV19 to TRBJ2-5; possibly TRBD2 for D (5 bases). This CDR3 contains 13 residues. Trimming cost V 4 bases and J 7 bases, with 13 bases left between them. Germline V CDR1 and CDR2: LNHDA, SQIVND (reference sequence).

This clonotype was recorded once. Because the CDR3 is missing its conserved closing phenylalanine or tryptophan, this is likely a read error. This chain connects TRBV6-1 to TRBJ1-5; the D gene is possibly TRBD1 (5 bases). The V gene's germline CDR1 is MNHNS and CDR2 SASEGT. The CDR3 has 14 residues. CDR3 amino acids: CTSSDQGSDQPQHL. In DNA form, the CDR3 reads TGTACCAGCAGTGATCAGGGATCGGATCAGCCCCAGCATCTT.

The chain couples TRBV5-6 to TRBJ2-5, with TRBD2 matching over 14 bases. The CDR3 runs 16 residues. Germline CDR1 reads SGHDT; CDR2 reads YYEEEE. J gave up 5 bases and V 3 bases, and 6 bases lay outside the gene matches. The CDR3 sequence: CASSSGLAGGGETQYF. The CDR3 coding sequence is TGTGCCAGCAGCTCCGGACTAGCGGGAGGCGGTGAGACCCAGTACTTC.

The V call is TRBV7-9, the J call TRBJ1-1; 9 bases line up with TRBD1. Germline-derived CDR1 and CDR2 are SEHNR and FQNEAQ (reference sequence). CDR3 length: 16 residues. The V gene end was trimmed by 7 bases and the J gene end by 3 bases; junction bases not matched to a gene: 12. The CDR3 loop reads CASKRQTGDRDTEAFF. For the CDR3, the DNA is TGTGCCAGCAAAAGGCAGACAGGGGACAGGGACACTGAAGCTTTCTTT.

This clonotype was counted many times. The chain employs TRBV15 and TRBJ1-6; D is perhaps TRBD1 (6 bases). This CDR3 region has 15 residues. Trimming pared 3 bases from V and 10 bases from J, leaving 16 bases between. The V gene's germline CDR1 is LNHNV and CDR2 YYDKDF (reference sequence). Here the CDR3 DNA reads TGTGCCACCAGCAGGAACAGGGAGGGGGGCTCACCCCTCCACTTT. It is translated as CATSRNREGGSPLHF.

This rearrangement joins TRBV7-8 to TRBJ2-7, with 12 nucleotides matching TRBD2. Trimming took 1 base from V and 2 from J; bases not matched to a gene: 3. Germline lookup yields CDR1 SGHVS and CDR2 FQNEAQ. The CDR3 length is 16 residues. This CDR3 is CASSLELAGGTYEQYF. As DNA, the CDR3 is TGTGCCAGCAGCTTAGAACTAGCGGGAGGTACCTACGAGCAGTACTTC.

In this sample, this clonotype is medium-sized. The rearrangement links TRBV9 to TRBJ2-7; TRBD1 aligns across 11 bases. V trimming: 4 bases; J trimming: 7 bases; junction bases outside the gene matches: 7. The CDR3 is 14 residues long. Germline CDR1 reads SGDLS; CDR2 reads YYNGEE. The CDR3 DNA sequence: TGTGCCAGCAGCACTCGGACAGGGGGCAATGAGCAGTACTTC. Protein product: CASSTRTGGNEQYF. Looking up the rest from reference TRBV9 and TRBJ2-7 gives the full variable domain: DSGVTQTPKHLITATGQRVTLRCSPRSGDLSVYWYQQSLDQGLQFLIQYYNGEERAKGNILERFSAQQFPDLHSELNLSSLELGDSALYFCASSTRTGGNEQYFGPGTRLTVT.

This clonotype was recorded only once. One end of the junction is discordant with germline, which a read error may explain. The chain links TRBV5-6 to TRBJ2-7; 7 bases map to TRBD1. Germline CDR1 SGHDT, CDR2 YYEEEE. The CDR3 length is 15 residues. The DNA of the CDR3 is TGTGCCAACAGCTCGAACAGGGGTTGGTCCTACGAGCAGCACTTC. Amino acid sequence: CANSSNRGWSYEQHF. The full variable domain, rest sourced from reference TRBV5-6 and TRBJ2-7, is DAGVTQSPTHLIKTRGQQVTLRCSPKSGHDTVSWYQQALGQGPQFIFQYYEEEERQRGNFPDRFSGHQFPNYSSELNVNALLLGDSALYLCANSSNRGWSYEQHFGPGTRLTVT.